Below are 27 T cell receptor beta chains sequenced from a single sample in a study of regulatory T cells in long-lasting Graves disease. Assembly of TCR beta libraries relied on iRepertoire HTBI primers together with Arm-PCR of CDR3 regions. Each CDR3 protein is one row after TCRdb ran MiXCR on the multiplex PCR reads. Of 500,000 or so distinct CDR3 sequences in the sample, under 20% are singletons; the top ten hold 9% to 15%. The time point: newly diagnosed GD, antithyroid drugs for less than 3 months. After RNA was extracted from PBMCs, the TCR library was made from it. This sample was also put to use in a study of T cells in Graves' hyperthyroidism and ophthalmopathy.

The specimen comprised peripheral blood mononuclear cells (PBMCs), sampled at new diagnosis, from a patient treated with antithyroid drugs. These receptors were collected from a man aged 35 to 55 with Graves disease.

Points on this clonotype: One base away lies a much larger clone, so this may be a sequencing read error. The chain combines TRBV2 with TRBJ2-2, with TRBD2 matching 7 bases. The CDR3 covers 14 residues. Per germline, CDR1 SNHLY and CDR2 FYNNEI. Trimming at V came to 5 bases and at J to 6 bases, leaving 6 bases not matched to a gene. The CDR3 sequence: CASSREDTAGELFF. Here the CDR3 DNA reads TGTGCCAGCAGTCGGGAGGACACGGCCGGGGAGCTGTTTTTT.

The chain combines TRBV27 with TRBJ2-2, with 8 bases aligning to TRBD1. Looked up from germline, CDR1 is MNHEY and CDR2 is SMNVEV (reference sequence). The CDR3 loop spans 16 amino acids. V dropped 2 bases and J dropped 6; count of bases not matched to a gene: 8. CDR3 nucleotide sequence: TGTGCCAGCAGTTTAATTCGGACAGGGATTGCCGGGGAGCTGTTTTTT. It translates to CASSLIRTGIAGELFF.

This clonotype has ten or more counts. At one end the junction does not follow the germline gene, possibly because of a read error. The chain recombines TRBV5-1 with TRBJ1-1, with D hard to call. Germline CDR1 reads SGHRS; CDR2 reads YFSETQ. The CDR3 contains 12 residues. Written as DNA, the CDR3 is TGTGCCAGCAGCTTGGTAGGGCATGAAGCTTTCTTT. This translates into CASSLVGHEAFF.

The V and J genes are TRBV27 and TRBJ2-7; D might be TRBD1 (6 bases). V gave up 4 bases and J gave up 6 bases, with 19 bases separating them. The germline gives CDR1 MNHEY, CDR2 SMNVEV (reference sequence). The CDR3 contains 15 residues. The CDR3 region has the DNA TGTGCCAGCAGTTACTCGCCTGGGGGCTATCGCGAGCAGTACTTC. It yields the protein CASSYSPGGYREQYF.

The rearrangement uses TRBV9 and TRBJ1-4; 9 bases agree with TRBD1. The V and J ends lost 0 bases and 3 bases, in that order; junction bases with no gene match: 9. The CDR3 length is 18 residues. The germline gives CDR1 SGDLS, CDR2 YYNGEE. CDR3 loop: CASSVGPGQGPSNEKLFF. The CDR3 DNA is TGTGCCAGCAGCGTAGGGCCGGGACAGGGCCCTTCTAATGAAAAACTGTTTTTT.

This clonotype was picked up a small number of times. The chain links TRBV12-3 or TRBV12-4 to TRBJ2-7; D may correspond to TRBD1 or TRBD2 (5 bases each). V shed 3 bases and J shed 6 bases, with 12 bases lying between them. The CDR3 sequence is 13 residues long. CDR3 nucleotide sequence: TGTGCCAGCAGTTTGGTTCGAGGGGCCGAGCAGTACTTC. As protein: CASSLVRGAEQYF.

Ten or more counts support this clonotype. The CDR3 nucleotides read TGTGCCTGGAGTGTACCGAACACTGAAGCTTTCTTT. It codes for CAWSVPNTEAFF. V is TRBV30 and J is TRBJ1-1; D gene unclear. Deletions cut 0 bases from V and 1 base from J, with 3 bases between. Germline CDR1 GTSNPN, CDR2 SVGIG (reference sequence). The CDR3 covers 12 residues.

J is TRBJ2-3 and V is TRBV27, with D unclear. V was trimmed by 5 bases and J by 2 bases, leaving 11 bases between them. Per germline, CDR1 MNHEY and CDR2 SMNVEV (reference sequence). This CDR3 contains 14 residues. In DNA form, the CDR3 reads TGTGCCAGCAGTAGACCCTCTATCACAGATACGCAGTATTTT. Its translation: CASSRPSITDTQYF.

The rearrangement joins TRBV6-2 or TRBV6-3 to TRBJ1-2; D gene uncertain. Germline values: CDR1 MNHEY, CDR2 SVGEGT. V lost 2 bases and J lost 2, with 6 bases in between. The CDR3 is 13 residues long. CDR3 sequence: CASSYPANYGYTF. Here the CDR3 DNA reads TGTGCCAGCAGTTACCCGGCAAACTATGGCTACACCTTC.

The chain is built from TRBV20-1 and TRBJ1-6, with a weak D call TRBD1 (6 bases). The CDR3 loop spans 14 amino acids. Germline loops: CDR1 DFQATT, CDR2 SNEGSKA (reference sequence). V lost 6 bases and J lost 6, with 15 bases in between. The CDR3 region has the DNA TGCAGTGCCCGGTCGGGGGGCTCTAATTCACCCCTCCACTTT. It is translated as CSARSGGSNSPLHF.

This clonotype was counted ten times or more. CDR3 nucleotides: TGTGCCAGCAAAGAAACCTACGAGCAGTACTTC. Its translation is CASKETYEQYF. V gene TRBV2 combines with J gene TRBJ2-7; D is unclear. The CDR3 sequence is 11 residues long. V was trimmed by 7 bases and J by 2 bases, leaving 6 bases between them. Per the germline V gene, CDR1 is SNHLY and CDR2 is FYNNEI.

V usage is TRBV24-1 and J usage is TRBJ1-1; D unresolved. With 0 bases removed from V and 6 bases from J, the gap between germline ends came to 4 bases. Germline V gene sequence: CDR1 KGHDR, CDR2 SFDVKD. The CDR3 totals 12 residues. The CDR3 DNA follows: TGTGCCACCAGTGATTTGAGAGCTGAAGCTTTCTTT. It yields the protein CATSDLRAEAFF.

This clonotype was recorded at least ten times. V and J are TRBV9 and TRBJ1-1; 8 bases agree with TRBD1. The length of the CDR3 is 15 residues. Germline CDR1 is SGDLS and CDR2 is YYNGEE. V trimming: 0 bases; J trimming: 1 base; junction bases outside the gene matches: 2. This CDR3 reads CASSVGTGSNTEAFF. Here the CDR3 DNA reads TGTGCCAGCAGCGTAGGGACAGGGTCGAACACTGAAGCTTTCTTT.

V is TRBV5-6 and J is TRBJ2-7; TRBD2 might be the D (5 bases). CDR1 and CDR2 from the germline V gene are SGHDT and YYEEEE. The V end was cut by 4 bases, the J end by 1 base, with 15 bases between. The CDR3 is 15 amino acids. The CDR3, as DNA: TGTGCCAGCAGCCGGTCGCGGGCAGTGTCCTACGAGCAGTACTTC. As protein: CASSRSRAVSYEQYF.

This clonotype was counted a few times. The chain combines TRBV12-3 or TRBV12-4 with TRBJ2-1, with 13 bases identical to TRBD2. CDR3 length: 19 amino acids. The trim removed 6 bases at V and 9 bases at J, leaving 20 bases unmatched. The CDR3 here is CASSSYRPGLAGKGGEQFF. The CDR3 nucleotides read TGTGCCAGCAGCTCCTATCGACCGGGACTAGCGGGAAAAGGGGGTGAGCAGTTCTTC.

The chain joins TRBV3-1 to TRBJ2-4; D gene unclear. The CDR3 is 15 residues long. Germline-derived CDR1 and CDR2 are LGHDT and YNNKEL (reference sequence). The V gene lost 0 bases and the J gene lost 7 bases, with 13 bases spanning the gap. CDR3 region: CASSQDPGRINIQYF. CDR3 DNA sequence: TGTGCCAGCAGCCAAGATCCGGGTAGAATTAACATTCAGTACTTC.

V gene TRBV27 combines with J gene TRBJ2-5, with D possibly matching TRBD1 (6 bases). The V end was cut by 6 bases, the J end by 4 bases, with 12 bases between. This CDR3 contains 13 residues. In germline, CDR1 is MNHEY, CDR2 SMNVEV (reference sequence). The chain's CDR3 is CASSHRGGETQYF. The CDR3 DNA sequence: TGTGCCAGCAGCCACAGAGGGGGAGAGACCCAGTACTTC.

As to this clonotype: This is likely an artifact of a read error, given a far larger clone one base away. This chain uses TRBV7-9 with TRBJ2-1; no reliable D call. CDR1 SEHNR and CDR2 FQNEAQ come from the germline V gene (reference sequence). V was trimmed by 7 bases and J by 3 bases, leaving 1 base between them. This CDR3 comprises 10 residues. CDR3 region: CASNYNEQFF. CDR3 DNA: TGTGCCAGCAACTACAATGAGCAGTTCTTC.

This clonotype was counted many times. The rearrangement joins TRBV28 to TRBJ2-5, with TRBD2 matching over 10 bases. With V trimmed by 6 bases and J by 3 bases, 4 bases remained unmatched. Germline V gives CDR1 MDHEN, CDR2 SYDVKM. This CDR3 spans 14 amino acids. The CDR3 loop reads CASSPSGREETQYF. For the CDR3, the DNA is TGTGCCAGCAGCCCGAGCGGGAGGGAAGAGACCCAGTACTTC.

This clonotype was picked up many times. This chain uses TRBV28 with TRBJ2-2, with 8 bases fitting TRBD2. V shed 7 bases and J 1 base; nucleotides not matched to a gene: 2. The CDR3 totals 14 residues. The germline CDR1 and CDR2 sequences are MDHEN and SYDVKM. The CDR3 sequence: CASMAGGNTGELFF. CDR3 DNA: TGTGCCAGCATGGCGGGAGGGAACACCGGGGAGCTGTTTTTT. Full variable domain (remainder filled in from reference TRBV28 and TRBJ2-2): DVKVTQSSRYLVKRTGEKVFLECVQDMDHENMFWYRQDPGLGLRLIYFSYDVKMKEKGDIPEGYSVSREKKERFSLILESASTNQTSMYLCASMAGGNTGELFFGEGSRLTVL.

This clonotype occurred many times. The germline gene is not matched at one end of the junction; a read error may be the cause. The rearrangement uses TRBV12-3 or TRBV12-4 and TRBJ2-1; TRBD1 or TRBD2 may be the D gene (6 bases each). The CDR3 sequence is 16 residues long. This CDR3 is CASNLAGEVSRNEQFF. The CDR3 nucleotides read TGTGCCAGCAATTTAGCAGGGGAGGTCTCCCGCAATGAGCAGTTCTTC.

This clonotype was seen repeatedly, ten times or more. This sequence joins TRBV2 and TRBJ1-4; 8 bases align to TRBD1. The ends lost 6 bases at V and 6 bases at J; junction bases unmatched: 6. Germline V gene lookup returns CDR1 SNHLY and CDR2 FYNNEI. This CDR3 is built from 14 residues. This chain's CDR3 is CASSEQGGYEKLFF. For the CDR3, the DNA is TGTGCCAGCAGCGAACAGGGGGGCTATGAAAAACTGTTTTTT.

This clonotype has just a few counts. The chain recombines TRBV20-1 with TRBJ2-7, with D possibly TRBD2 on 6 matching bases. V was shortened by 3 bases and J by 6 bases, with 15 bases between the two germline ends. The CDR3 loop spans 13 amino acids. Germline CDR1 is DFQATT and CDR2 is SNEGSKA (reference sequence). CDR3 region: CSARETSGREQYF. Here the CDR3 DNA reads TGCAGTGCTAGGGAGACTAGTGGGCGCGAGCAGTACTTC.

This clonotype was detected ten times or more. The J gene is TRBJ2-1, the V gene TRBV5-1; TRBD2 matches at 10 bases. The better agreement between TRBJ2-5 and the DNA end casts doubt on the J call. The CDR3 covers 18 residues. Germline V gene data show CDR1 as SGHRS and CDR2 as YFSETQ. The CDR3: CASSLSSASGREQETQYF. The CDR3 DNA is TGCGCCAGCAGCTTGAGTAGCGCTAGCGGGAGAGAGCAAGAGACCCAGTACTTC.

In regard to this clonotype: The junction departs from the called germline gene at one end, perhaps through a read error. This chain connects TRBV5-4 to TRBJ2-4; weak D call: TRBD1 (5 bases). Germline V gene lookup returns CDR1 SGHNT and CDR2 YYREEE (reference sequence). The CDR3 loop spans 14 amino acids. DNA of the CDR3: TGTGCCAGCAGCGCATACGGTGGGGCGGACATTCGGTACTTC. Encoded protein: CASSAYGGADIRYF. Full variable domain (remainder filled in from reference TRBV5-4 and TRBJ2-4): ETGVTQSPTHLIKTRGQQVTLRCSSQSGHNTVSWYQQALGQGPQFIFQYYREEENGRGNFPPRFSGLQFPNYSSELNVNALELDDSALYLCASSAYGGADIRYFGAGTRLSVL.

At least ten counts were recorded for this clonotype. This rearrangement joins TRBV7-2 to TRBJ1-4, with D possibly matching TRBD1 (5 bases). This CDR3 is 15 amino acids long. The germline V gene encodes CDR1 SGHTA and CDR2 FQGNSA. Between the trimmed V and J ends, which lost 1 base and 8 bases, there was a span of 14 bases. The CDR3 bases are TGTGCCAGCAGCTTAGTCCCTGGGGCGAGCGAAAAACTGTTTTTT. It encodes CASSLVPGASEKLFF.

The V call is TRBV2, the J call TRBJ2-7, with 14 bases fitting TRBD2. The CDR3 sequence is 16 residues long. The ends lost 1 base at V and 3 bases at J; junction bases unmatched: 2. Germline CDR1 is SNHLY and CDR2 is FYNNEI. The CDR3 region has the DNA TGTGCCAGCAGTGAAGACGGACTAGCGGGAGGCTACGAGCAGTACTTC. It specifies CASSEDGLAGGYEQYF.